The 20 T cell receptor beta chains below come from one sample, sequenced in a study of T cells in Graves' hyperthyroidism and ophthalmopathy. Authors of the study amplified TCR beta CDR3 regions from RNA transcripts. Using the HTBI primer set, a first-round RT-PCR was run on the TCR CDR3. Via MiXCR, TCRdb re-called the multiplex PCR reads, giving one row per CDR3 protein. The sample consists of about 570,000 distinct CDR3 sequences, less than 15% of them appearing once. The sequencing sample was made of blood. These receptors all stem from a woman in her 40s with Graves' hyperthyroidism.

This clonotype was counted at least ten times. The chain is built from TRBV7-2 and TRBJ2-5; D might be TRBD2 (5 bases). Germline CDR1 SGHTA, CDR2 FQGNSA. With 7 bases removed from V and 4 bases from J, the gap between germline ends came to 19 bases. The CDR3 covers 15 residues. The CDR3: CASIDQRRGGETQYF. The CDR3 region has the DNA TGTGCCAGCATCGACCAGCGGCGAGGCGGAGAGACCCAGTACTTC.

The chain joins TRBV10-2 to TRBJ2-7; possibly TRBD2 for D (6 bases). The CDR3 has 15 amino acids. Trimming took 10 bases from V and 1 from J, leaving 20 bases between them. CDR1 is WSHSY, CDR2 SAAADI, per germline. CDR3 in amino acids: CATASRAGLSYEQYF. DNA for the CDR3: TGCGCCACCGCATCTAGGGCGGGACTTTCCTACGAGCAGTACTTC.

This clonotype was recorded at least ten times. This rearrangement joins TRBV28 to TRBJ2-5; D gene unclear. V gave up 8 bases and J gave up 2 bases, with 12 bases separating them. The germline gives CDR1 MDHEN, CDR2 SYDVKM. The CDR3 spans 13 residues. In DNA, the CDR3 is TGTGCCAGCGGGCAGGTTGGGCAAGAGACCCAGTACTTC. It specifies CASGQVGQETQYF.

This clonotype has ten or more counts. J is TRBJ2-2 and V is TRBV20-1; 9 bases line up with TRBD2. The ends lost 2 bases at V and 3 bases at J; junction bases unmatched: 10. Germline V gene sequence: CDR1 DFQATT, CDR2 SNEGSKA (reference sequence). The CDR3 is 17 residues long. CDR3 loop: CSARPHPVAGDTGELFF. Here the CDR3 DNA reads TGCAGTGCTAGACCTCACCCCGTAGCGGGAGACACCGGGGAGCTGTTTTTT.

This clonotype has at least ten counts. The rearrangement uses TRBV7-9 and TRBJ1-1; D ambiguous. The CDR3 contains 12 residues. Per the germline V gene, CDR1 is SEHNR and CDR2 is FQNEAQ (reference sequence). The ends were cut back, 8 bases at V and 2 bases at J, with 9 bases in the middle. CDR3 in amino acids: CASSLENTEAFF. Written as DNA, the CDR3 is TGTGCCAGCTCGCTCGAAAACACTGAAGCTTTCTTT.

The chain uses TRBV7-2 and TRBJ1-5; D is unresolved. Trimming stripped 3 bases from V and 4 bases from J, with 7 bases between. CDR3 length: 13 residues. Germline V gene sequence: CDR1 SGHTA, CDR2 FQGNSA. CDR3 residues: CASSLTTNQPQHF. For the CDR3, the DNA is TGTGCCAGCAGCTTGACAACTAATCAGCCCCAGCATTTT.

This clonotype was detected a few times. Here the CDR3 DNA reads TGTGCCAGCAGCTCAGGGACAGATCGATCCTGGGAGACCCAGTACTTC. This codes for CASSSGTDRSWETQYF. The chain carries TRBV5-6 and TRBJ2-5; 7 bases line up with TRBD1. Germline CDR1 reads SGHDT; CDR2 reads YYEEEE. The ends lost 3 bases at V and 5 bases at J; junction bases unmatched: 13. The CDR3 runs to 16 residues.

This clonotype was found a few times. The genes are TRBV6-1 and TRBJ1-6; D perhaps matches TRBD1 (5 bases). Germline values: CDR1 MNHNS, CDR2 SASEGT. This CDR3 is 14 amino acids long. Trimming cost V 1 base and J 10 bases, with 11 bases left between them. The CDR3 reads CASSEVGARSPLHF. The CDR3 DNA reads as TGTGCCAGCAGTGAAGTAGGGGCTCGGTCACCCCTCCACTTT.

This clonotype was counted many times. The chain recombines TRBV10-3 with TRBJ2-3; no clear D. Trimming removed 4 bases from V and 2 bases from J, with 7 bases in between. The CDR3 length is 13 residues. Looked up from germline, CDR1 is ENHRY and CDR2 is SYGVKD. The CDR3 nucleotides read TGTGCCATCAGTGGCGGAAACACAGATACGCAGTATTTT. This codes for CAISGGNTDTQYF.

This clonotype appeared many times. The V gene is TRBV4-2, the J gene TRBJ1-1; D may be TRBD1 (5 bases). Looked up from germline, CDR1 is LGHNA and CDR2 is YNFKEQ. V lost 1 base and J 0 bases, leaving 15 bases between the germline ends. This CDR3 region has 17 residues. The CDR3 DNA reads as TGTGCCAGCAGCCAAGGCCAGTGGGACTTCATGAACACTGAAGCTTTCTTT. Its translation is CASSQGQWDFMNTEAFF.

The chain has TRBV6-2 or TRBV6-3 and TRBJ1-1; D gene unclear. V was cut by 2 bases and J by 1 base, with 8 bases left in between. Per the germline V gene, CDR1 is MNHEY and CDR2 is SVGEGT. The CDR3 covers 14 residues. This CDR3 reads CASSYMDGNTEAFF. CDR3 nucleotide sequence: TGTGCCAGCAGTTACATGGACGGGAACACTGAAGCTTTCTTT.

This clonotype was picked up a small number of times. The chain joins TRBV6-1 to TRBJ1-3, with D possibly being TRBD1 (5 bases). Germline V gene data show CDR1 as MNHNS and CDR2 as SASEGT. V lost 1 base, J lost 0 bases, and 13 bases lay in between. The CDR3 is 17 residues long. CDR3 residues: CASSEEWTTFSGNTIYF. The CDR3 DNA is TGTGCCAGCAGTGAAGAGTGGACAACCTTCTCTGGAAACACCATATATTTT.

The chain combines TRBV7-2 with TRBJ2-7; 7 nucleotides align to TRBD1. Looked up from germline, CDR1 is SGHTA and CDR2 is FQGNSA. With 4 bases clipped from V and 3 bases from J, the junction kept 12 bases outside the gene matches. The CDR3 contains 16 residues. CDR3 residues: CASSSQGQPRGYEQYF. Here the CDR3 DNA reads TGTGCCAGCAGCTCCCAGGGACAGCCAAGGGGCTACGAGCAGTACTTC.

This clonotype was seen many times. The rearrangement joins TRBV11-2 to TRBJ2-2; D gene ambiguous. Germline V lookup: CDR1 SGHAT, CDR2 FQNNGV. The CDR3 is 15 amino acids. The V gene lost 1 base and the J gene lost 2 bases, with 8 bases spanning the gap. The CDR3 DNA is TGTGCCAGCAGCTTAGGGCAGACTAACACCGGGGAGCTGTTTTTT. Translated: CASSLGQTNTGELFF.

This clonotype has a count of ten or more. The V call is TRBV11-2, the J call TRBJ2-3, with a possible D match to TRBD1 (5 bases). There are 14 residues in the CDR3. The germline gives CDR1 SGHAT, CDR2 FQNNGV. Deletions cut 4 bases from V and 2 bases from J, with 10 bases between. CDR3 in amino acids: CASSWGSYTDTQYF. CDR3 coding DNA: TGTGCCAGCAGCTGGGGCTCATACACAGATACGCAGTATTTT.

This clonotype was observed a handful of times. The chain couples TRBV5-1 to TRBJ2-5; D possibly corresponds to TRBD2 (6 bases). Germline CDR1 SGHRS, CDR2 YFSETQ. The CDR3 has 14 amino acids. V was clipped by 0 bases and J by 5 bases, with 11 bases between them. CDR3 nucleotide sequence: TGCGCCAGCAGCTTGGGGGACTCCATGGAGACCCAGTACTTC. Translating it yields CASSLGDSMETQYF.

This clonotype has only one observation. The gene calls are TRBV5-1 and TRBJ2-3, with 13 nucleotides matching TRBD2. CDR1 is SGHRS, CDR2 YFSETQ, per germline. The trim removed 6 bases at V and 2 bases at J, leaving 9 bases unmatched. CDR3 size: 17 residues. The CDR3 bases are TGCGCCAGCACAACCGGGACTAGCGGGACCTACACAGATACGCAGTATTTT. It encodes CASTTGTSGTYTDTQYF.

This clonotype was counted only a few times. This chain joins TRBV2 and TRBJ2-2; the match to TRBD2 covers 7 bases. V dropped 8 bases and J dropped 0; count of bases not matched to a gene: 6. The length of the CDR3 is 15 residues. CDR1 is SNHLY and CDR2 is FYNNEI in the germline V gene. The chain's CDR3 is CASLRDYSNTGELFF. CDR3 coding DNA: TGTGCCAGCTTACGGGACTACTCGAACACCGGGGAGCTGTTTTTT. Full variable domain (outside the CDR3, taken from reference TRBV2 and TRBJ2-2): EPEVTQTPSHQVTQMGQEVILRCVPISNHLYFYWYRQILGQKVEFLVSFYNNEISEKSEIFDDQFSVERPDGSNFTLKIRSTKLEDSAMYFCASLRDYSNTGELFFGEGSRLTVL.

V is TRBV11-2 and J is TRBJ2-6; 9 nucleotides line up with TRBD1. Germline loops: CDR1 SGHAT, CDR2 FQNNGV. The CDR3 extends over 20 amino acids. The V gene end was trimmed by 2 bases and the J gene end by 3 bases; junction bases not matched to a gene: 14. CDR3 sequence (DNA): TGTGCCAGCAGCTTATGGTCTCGGGTGGGACAGGGCTTTGGGGCCAACGTCCTGACTTTC. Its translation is CASSLWSRVGQGFGANVLTF.

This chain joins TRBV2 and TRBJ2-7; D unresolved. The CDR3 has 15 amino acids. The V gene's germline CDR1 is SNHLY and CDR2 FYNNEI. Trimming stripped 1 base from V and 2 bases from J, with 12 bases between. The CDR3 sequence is CASSEGQVGTYEQYF. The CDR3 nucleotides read TGTGCCAGCAGTGAAGGGCAGGTTGGTACCTACGAGCAGTACTTC. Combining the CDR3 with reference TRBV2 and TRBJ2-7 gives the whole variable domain EPEVTQTPSHQVTQMGQEVILRCVPISNHLYFYWYRQILGQKVEFLVSFYNNEISEKSEIFDDQFSVERPDGSNFTLKIRSTKLEDSAMYFCASSEGQVGTYEQYFGPGTRLTVT.